The 27 T cell receptor beta chains listed next were all sequenced from one sample in a study of blood T cell repertoires in COVID-19 (dated by TCRdb to 2020 to 2022). Libraries were prepared through the immunoSEQ multiplex PCR assay. As stored in TCRdb, this immuneACCESS dataset retains in-frame rearrangements with V and J assigned. A fraction of the clones does not appear; measured against another copy, unresolved V genes explain less than half of the discrepancy, and the remainder lacks a known reason. This sample comprises about 210,000 clones, approximately 86% of them detected only once. Around 1.5% of the sample rests with the top ten. Input material: peripheral blood. These receptor sequences come from a young man with active or convalescent COVID-19.

The rearrangement uses TRBV19 and TRBJ1-5, with 7 bases aligning to TRBD1. The J segment lost 9 bases and the V segment lost 3 bases, leaving 8 bases of the junction unmatched. This CDR3 is 14 amino acids long. CDR1 is LNHDA, CDR2 SQIVND, per germline (reference sequence). The DNA of the CDR3 is TGTGCCAGTAGTATCGACAGGGACCGACGGCCCCAGCATTTT. Amino acid sequence: CASSIDRDRRPQHF.

The rearrangement links TRBV6-5 to TRBJ1-1; 8 bases line up with TRBD1. The CDR3 sequence is 15 residues long. With 5 bases clipped from V and 4 bases from J, the junction kept 9 bases outside the gene matches. Germline CDR1 reads MNHEY; CDR2 reads SVGAGI. The DNA for the CDR3 is TGTGCCAGCAGTACAGGGGGGCAGGTGATCACTGAAGCTTTCTTT. Protein product: CASSTGGQVITEAFF.

The CDR3: CATKGADSYEQYF. The CDR3 DNA reads TGTGCCACCAAGGGGGCGGATTCCTACGAGCAGTACTTC. V gene TRBV10-3 combines with J gene TRBJ2-7; 7 bases are shared with TRBD1. V lost 10 bases and J lost 1; bases outside the gene matches: 7. The CDR3 has 13 residues. The germline gives CDR1 ENHRY, CDR2 SYGVKD.

The chain employs TRBV7-2 and TRBJ2-7, with 9 bases that match TRBD1. CDR1 SGHTA and CDR2 FQGNSA come from the germline V gene. After removal of 5 bases from V and 5 bases from J, the junction contained 13 bases not matched to a gene. The CDR3 contains 16 residues. This CDR3 is CASSPYRDRVSHEQYF. The CDR3 DNA reads as TGTGCCAGCAGCCCGTACCGGGACAGGGTATCCCACGAGCAGTACTTC.

On this clone: The sample carries other DNA sequences with the same CDR3. The chain recombines TRBV30 with TRBJ2-3; D gene uncertain. Germline V gene lookup returns CDR1 GTSNPN and CDR2 SVGIG (reference sequence). The V end lost 5 bases, the J end lost 3 bases, and 9 bases lay between the germline ends. The CDR3 contains 12 residues. CDR3 in amino acids: CAWGRRTDTQYF. CDR3 nucleotide sequence: TGTGCCTGGGGAAGGAGAACAGATACGCAGTATTTT.

V usage is TRBV18 and J usage is TRBJ2-1; 12 bases match TRBD2. The CDR3 covers 17 residues. J was trimmed by 5 bases and V by 6 bases; bases with no gene match: 11. Germline V gene data show CDR1 as KGHSH and CDR2 as LQKENI. The CDR3 region is CASSPSGRATINNEQFF. DNA for the CDR3: TGTGCCAGCTCCCCTAGCGGGAGGGCAACAATAAACAATGAGCAGTTCTTC.

The J gene is TRBJ1-1, the V gene TRBV10-1; D is possibly TRBD1 (6 bases). CDR1 is WNHNN and CDR2 is SYGVQD in the germline V gene (reference sequence). This CDR3 is 14 amino acids long. The V and J ends lost 6 bases and 2 bases respectively, with 13 bases between them. The CDR3 DNA sequence: TGCGCCAGCAGCGTTGACAGGTTTAACACTGAAGCTTTCTTT. Residues: CASSVDRFNTEAFF.

The V call is TRBV12-3 or TRBV12-4, the J call TRBJ1-4, with 8 bases lining up with TRBD1. The V gene end was trimmed by 6 bases and the J gene end by 11 bases; junction bases not matched to a gene: 8. The CDR3 contains 13 residues. As DNA, the CDR3 is TGTGCCAGCAGCCCGGACAGGGTGGGCAAACTGTTTTTT. This sequence encodes CASSPDRVGKLFF.

The CDR3 spells CASSSDRVKSYEQYF. In DNA, the CDR3 is TGTGCCAGCAGTTCCGACAGGGTAAAGAGCTACGAGCAGTACTTC. V gene TRBV28 combines with J gene TRBJ2-7; 7 positions match TRBD1. The germline V gene has CDR1 MDHEN and CDR2 SYDVKM. V trimming: 4 bases; J trimming: 3 bases; junction bases outside the gene matches: 9. This CDR3 region has 15 residues.

There are many counts of this clone. This chain uses TRBV27 with TRBJ2-3; no clear D gene. The CDR3 runs to 16 residues. In germline, CDR1 is MNHEY, CDR2 SMNVEV (reference sequence). The germline V and J ends were trimmed by 2 bases and 2 bases, with 14 bases remaining between them. The CDR3, as DNA: TGTGCCAGCAGTTTACTGGCGGTCCATATCACAGATACGCAGTATTTT. It translates to CASSLLAVHITDTQYF.

The CDR3 DNA follows: TGTGCCAGCACCCCGAGAGGGAGTCCTGCGAATGAGCAGTTCTTC. Translated, it gives CASTPRGSPANEQFF. V gene TRBV3-1 (or the pseudogene TRBV3-2) combines with J gene TRBJ2-1; possibly TRBD2 for D (5 bases). The CDR3 covers 15 residues. The V gene's germline CDR1 is LGHDT and CDR2 YNNKEL (reference sequence). The V end lost 7 bases, the J end lost 7 bases, and 20 bases lay between the germline ends.

As DNA, the CDR3 is TGTGCCAGCTCACCTACTCCTAGGGAGACCCAGTACTTC. As protein: CASSPTPRETQYF. The V and J genes are TRBV18 and TRBJ2-5, with D hard to call. V was cut by 3 bases and J by 5 bases, with 10 bases left in between. Germline V gene lookup returns CDR1 KGHSH and CDR2 LQKENI. The CDR3 contains 13 residues.

The chain employs TRBV28 and TRBJ2-7; 10 bases fit TRBD2. There are 15 residues in the CDR3. The V gene's germline CDR1 is MDHEN and CDR2 SYDVKM. Unmatched junction bases numbered 8, after V lost 5 bases and J lost 4 bases. The CDR3 protein is CASSLLAGDQYEQYF. The CDR3 nucleotides are TGTGCCAGCAGTCTTCTAGCGGGAGATCAATACGAGCAGTACTTC.

The genes are TRBV6-1 and TRBJ2-3, with D possibly matching TRBD1 (6 bases). The CDR3 sequence is 14 residues long. V dropped 2 bases and J dropped 1 base, with 7 bases sitting between them. Germline CDR1 MNHNS, CDR2 SASEGT. The CDR3 sequence: CASSEHRGTDTQYF. CDR3 sequence (DNA): TGTGCCAGCAGTGAACACAGGGGCACAGATACGCAGTATTTT.

In DNA, the CDR3 is TGTGCCTGGACGGGACAGGGAGCCGGGGAGCTGTTTTTT. It yields the protein CAWTGQGAGELFF. The J gene is TRBJ2-2, the V gene TRBV30; 9 bases are a match to TRBD1. After removal of 4 bases from V and 6 bases from J, the junction contained 3 bases not matched to a gene. There are 13 residues in the CDR3. CDR1 is GTSNPN and CDR2 is SVGIG in the germline V gene (reference sequence).

V gene TRBV14 combines with J gene TRBJ1-2, with TRBD1 matching over 8 bases. CDR1 and CDR2 from the germline V gene are SGHDN and FVKESK. The CDR3 spans 16 residues. Trimming took 0 bases from V and 3 from J; bases not matched to a gene: 6. The CDR3 region is CASSQEAGGVYYGYTF. CDR3 coding DNA: TGTGCCAGCAGCCAAGAGGCAGGGGGCGTATACTATGGCTACACCTTC.

The genes are TRBV3-1 (or the pseudogene TRBV3-2) and TRBJ1-6; D gene uncertain. The CDR3 consists of 14 residues. The germline V gene encodes CDR1 LGHDT and CDR2 YNNKEL (reference sequence). The V end was cut by 0 bases, the J end by 10 bases, with 10 bases between. The CDR3 sequence is CASSQEGRGSPLHF. The CDR3 DNA follows: TGTGCCAGCAGCCAAGAAGGGAGAGGATCACCCCTCCACTTT.

The chain has TRBV6-6 and TRBJ2-7, with D possibly TRBD1 on 5 matching bases. The CDR3 is 16 amino acids. CDR1 and CDR2 from the germline V gene are MNHNY and SVGAGI (reference sequence). Trimming took off 0 bases at V and 2 bases at J, with 14 bases between the two ends. The DNA for the CDR3 is TGTGCCAGCAGTTACTCGATTCTTTCAGGGACCTACGAGCAGTACTTC. Protein sequence: CASSYSILSGTYEQYF.

The count of this clone is one. This sequence joins TRBV5-1 and TRBJ2-6; a weak D match, TRBD1 (6 bases). V dropped 0 bases and J dropped 2 bases, with 12 bases sitting between them. CDR1 is SGHRS, CDR2 YFSETQ, per germline. This CDR3 is built from 17 residues. The CDR3 region is CASSLEPQGAGANVLTF. CDR3 DNA: TGCGCCAGCAGCTTGGAGCCACAGGGAGCTGGGGCCAACGTCCTGACTTTC.

The rearrangement links TRBV4-1 to TRBJ2-7, with TRBD1 identical over 9 bases. This CDR3 is 16 amino acids long. With V trimmed by 4 bases and J by 5 bases, 12 bases remained unmatched. Germline-derived CDR1 and CDR2 are MGHRA and YSYEKL. The CDR3 sequence: CASSPITLTGGNEQYF. CDR3 DNA sequence: TGCGCCAGCAGCCCGATTACCCTGACAGGGGGGAACGAGCAGTACTTC.

The rearrangement links TRBV7-6 to TRBJ2-7; 9 nucleotides align to TRBD1. From germline, CDR1 is SGHVS and CDR2 FNYEAQ. The CDR3 has 16 amino acids. J lost 6 bases, V lost 6 bases, and 15 bases had no gene match. The CDR3, as DNA: TGTGCCAGCAGGGGAGGACCGGGACAGGGTGGTTCCGAGCAGTACTTC. Translated: CASRGGPGQGGSEQYF. The whole variable domain, remainder taken from reference TRBV7-6 and TRBJ2-7, is GAGVSQSPRYKVTKRGQDVALRCDPISGHVSLYWYRQALGQGPEFLTYFNYEAQQDKSGLPNDRFSAERPEGSISTLTIQRTEQRDSAMYRCASRGGPGQGGSEQYFGPGTRLTVT.

The rearrangement uses TRBV28 and TRBJ1-2; D is unclear. This CDR3 is 14 amino acids long. Germline CDR1 and CDR2: MDHEN and SYDVKM. V was pared by 6 bases and J by 2 bases, with 13 bases between. The DNA of the CDR3 is TGTGCCAGCAGGGACTTTGGCGTCAACTATGGCTACACCTTC. Its translation: CASRDFGVNYGYTF.

The count of this clone is one. This sequence joins TRBV2 and TRBJ2-2, with D tentatively TRBD1 (6 bases). V dropped 8 bases and J dropped 8 bases, with 18 bases sitting between them. Per germline, CDR1 SNHLY and CDR2 FYNNEI. The CDR3 consists of 14 residues. The CDR3, as DNA: TGTGCCAGCTGCCAAGGGGGTTTTGTGGGGGAGCTGTTTTTT. It yields the protein CASCQGGFVGELFF.

The chain links TRBV7-2 to TRBJ1-2, with 12 bases identical to TRBD1. Germline V gene lookup returns CDR1 SGHTA and CDR2 FQGNSA. V dropped 5 bases and J dropped 6; count of bases not matched to a gene: 10. There are 16 residues in the CDR3. In DNA, the CDR3 is TGTGCCAGCAGCCCCGCCCCCGGGACAGGGGGCCATGGCTACACCTTC. Translating it yields CASSPAPGTGGHGYTF.

V is TRBV19 and J is TRBJ1-2; possibly TRBD1 for D (5 bases). V gave up 6 bases and J gave up 5 bases, with 10 bases separating them. This CDR3 has 12 amino acids. Germline V gene sequence: CDR1 LNHDA, CDR2 SQIVND (reference sequence). CDR3: CASRWDFYGYTF. The CDR3 DNA sequence: TGTGCCAGTAGATGGGACTTTTATGGCTACACCTTC. Looking up the rest from reference TRBV19 and TRBJ1-2 gives the full variable domain: DGGITQSPKYLFRKEGQNVTLSCEQNLNHDAMYWYRQDPGQGLRLIYYSQIVNDFQKGDIAEGYSVSREKKESFPLTVTSAQKNPTAFYLCASRWDFYGYTFGSGTRLTVV.

The chain recombines TRBV7-2 with TRBJ1-1; D not resolved. The CDR3 totals 16 residues. V lost 1 base to trimming and J lost 6 bases, with 18 bases between them. Germline CDR1 reads SGHTA; CDR2 reads FQGNSA. CDR3 coding DNA: TGTGCCAGCAGCTTAGGGGCGGACTGGGGTTTCGCTGAAGCTTTCTTT. Protein sequence: CASSLGADWGFAEAFF.

The V call is TRBV27, the J call TRBJ1-6, with D tentatively TRBD1 (6 bases). Germline V gene sequence: CDR1 MNHEY, CDR2 SMNVEV (reference sequence). V was pared by 0 bases and J by 9 bases, with 12 bases between. This CDR3 is built from 15 residues. CDR3 residues: CASSLSGALSSPLHF. The CDR3, as DNA: TGTGCCAGCAGTTTATCGGGGGCCCTCAGTTCACCCCTCCACTTT.